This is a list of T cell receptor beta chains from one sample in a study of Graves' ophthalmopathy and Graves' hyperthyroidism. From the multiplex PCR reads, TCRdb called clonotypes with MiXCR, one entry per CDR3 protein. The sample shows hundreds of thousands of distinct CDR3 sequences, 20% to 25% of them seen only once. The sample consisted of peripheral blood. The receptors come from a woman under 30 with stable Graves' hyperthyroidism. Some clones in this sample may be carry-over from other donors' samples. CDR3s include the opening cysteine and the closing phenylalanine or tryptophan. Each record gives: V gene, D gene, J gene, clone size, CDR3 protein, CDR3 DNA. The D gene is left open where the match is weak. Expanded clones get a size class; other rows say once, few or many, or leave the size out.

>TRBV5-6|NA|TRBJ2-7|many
CASSLAAGLYEQYF
TGTGCCAGCAGCTTGGCGGCAGGGCTCTACGAGCAGTACTTC
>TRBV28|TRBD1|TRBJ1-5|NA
CASSGQTGVNQPQHF
TGTGCCAGCAGCGGCCAGACAGGGGTCAATCAGCCCCAGCATTTT
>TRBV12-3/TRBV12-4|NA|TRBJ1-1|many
CASSLRTSNTEAFF
TGTGCCAGCAGTTTAAGGACATCGAACACTGAAGCTTTCTTT
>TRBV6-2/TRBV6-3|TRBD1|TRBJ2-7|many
CASSYQTGVDEQYF
TGTGCCAGCAGTTACCAGACAGGGGTGGACGAGCAGTACTTC
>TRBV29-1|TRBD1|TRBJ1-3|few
CSVGGLVQGAGNTIYF
TGCAGCGTTGGGGGTCTGGTACAGGGGGCTGGAAACACCATATATTTT
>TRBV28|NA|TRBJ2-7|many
CASSLFRHSYEQYF
TGTGCCAGCAGTTTATTCAGGCATTCCTACGAGCAGTACTTC
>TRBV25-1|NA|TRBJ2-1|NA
CASTSLQGAYNEQFF
TGTGCCAGTACCTCCCTACAGGGCGCCTACAATGAGCAGTTCTTC
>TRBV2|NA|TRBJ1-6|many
CASRAGESRSPLHF
TGTGCCAGCAGGGCAGGGGAAAGCCGGTCACCCCTCCACTTT
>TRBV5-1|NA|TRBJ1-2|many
CASSGSGFYGYTF
TGCGCCAGCAGCGGATCAGGGTTCTATGGCTACACCTTC
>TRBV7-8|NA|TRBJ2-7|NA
CASSLGQETEQYF
TGTGCCAGCAGCTTAGGGCAAGAGACCGAGCAGTACTTC
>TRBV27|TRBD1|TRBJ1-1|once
CASSSPGTAVGTEAFF
TGTGCCAGCAGTTCCCCCGGGACAGCCGTCGGCACTGAAGCTTTCTTT
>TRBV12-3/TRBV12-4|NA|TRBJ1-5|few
CASSSGYSEQPQHF
TGTGCCAGCAGTTCGGGCTATAGCGAACAGCCCCAGCATTTT
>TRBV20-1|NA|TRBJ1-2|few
CSAREGGKSGYTF
TGCAGTGCCAGGGAAGGAGGGAAATCTGGCTACACCTTC
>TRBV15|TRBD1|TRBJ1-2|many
CATSKTRGIEKYGYTF
TGTGCCACCAGCAAAACCAGGGGGATCGAGAAGTATGGCTACACCTTC
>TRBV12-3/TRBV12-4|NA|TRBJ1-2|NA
CASTRTEGYTF
TGTGCCAGTACGAGGACAGAGGGCTACACCTTC
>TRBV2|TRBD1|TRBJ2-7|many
CATCRDRGTEQYF
TGTGCCACCTGCCGGGACAGGGGAACCGAGCAGTACTTC
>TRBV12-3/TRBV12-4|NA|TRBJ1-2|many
CASSFNPNYGYTF
TGTGCCAGCAGTTTTAATCCTAACTATGGCTACACCTTC
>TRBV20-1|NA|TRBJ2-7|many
CSAIDRRSYEQYF
TGCAGTGCTATCGATAGGCGGAGCTACGAGCAGTACTTC
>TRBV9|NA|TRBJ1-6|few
CASSVAWGRGSPLHF
TGTGCCAGCAGCGTAGCTTGGGGCAGGGGTTCACCCCTCCACTTT
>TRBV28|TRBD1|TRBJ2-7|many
CASRPGQGLYEQYF
TGTGCCAGCAGACCGGGACAGGGCCTCTACGAGCAGTACTTC
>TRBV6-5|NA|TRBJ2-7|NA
CASSYGQPAYYEQYF
TGTGCCAGCAGTTACGGGCAGCCAGCCTACTACGAGCAGTACTTC
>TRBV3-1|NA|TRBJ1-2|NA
CASSPGLESTGYTF
TGTGCCAGCAGCCCTGGACTGGAATCGACTGGCTACACCTTC
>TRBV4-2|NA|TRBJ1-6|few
CASSQDLGDQISPLHF
TGTGCCAGCAGCCAAGACCTGGGGGACCAGATTTCACCCCTCCACTTT
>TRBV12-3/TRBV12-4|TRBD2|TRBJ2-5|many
CASREGLAGSTQYF
TGTGCCAGCAGAGAGGGACTAGCGGGTTCAACCCAGTACTTC
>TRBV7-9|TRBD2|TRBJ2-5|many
CASSLGAGLAAETQYF
TGTGCCAGCAGCTTAGGGGCGGGACTAGCGGCCGAGACCCAGTACTTC
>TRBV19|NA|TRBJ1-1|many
CASRDRVMNTEAFF
TGTGCCAGTAGAGACAGAGTAATGAACACTGAAGCTTTCTTT
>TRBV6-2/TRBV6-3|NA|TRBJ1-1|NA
CASSLGPQAFF
TGTGCCAGCAGCTTGGGACCGCAAGCTTTCTTT